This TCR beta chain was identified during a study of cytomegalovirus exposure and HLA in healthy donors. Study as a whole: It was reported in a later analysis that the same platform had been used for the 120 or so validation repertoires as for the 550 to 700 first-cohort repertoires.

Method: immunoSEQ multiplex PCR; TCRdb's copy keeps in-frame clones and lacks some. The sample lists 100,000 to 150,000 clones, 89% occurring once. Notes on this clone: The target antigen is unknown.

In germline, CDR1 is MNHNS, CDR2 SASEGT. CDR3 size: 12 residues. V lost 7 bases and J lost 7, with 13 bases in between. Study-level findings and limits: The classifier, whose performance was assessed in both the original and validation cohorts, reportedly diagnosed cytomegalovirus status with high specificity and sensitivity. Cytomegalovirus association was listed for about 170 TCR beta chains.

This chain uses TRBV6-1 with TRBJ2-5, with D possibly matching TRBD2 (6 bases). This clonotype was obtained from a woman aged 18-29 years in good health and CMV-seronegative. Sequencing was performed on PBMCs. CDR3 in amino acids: CASTGDSWTQYF. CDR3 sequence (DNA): TGTGCCAGCACGGGGGACTCCTGGACCCAGTACTTC.